The entry that follows covers one T cell receptor beta chain sequence. The study drew all its donors from Caucasian adults living in Nashville, Tennessee. CD4+ cell separation produced CD45RA+ naive and CD45RA-negative memory subsets. This sample was included in a study of shared clonotypes between healthy human individuals. This table comes from immunoSEQ multiplex PCR, and its TCRdb copy is limited to in-frame clones, with some not included. The sample shows about 2.4 million clones, around 90% of them seen only once. Germline assignment: CDR1 SGHRS and CDR2 YFSETQ. CDR3 length: 18 residues. V trimming: 4 bases; J trimming: 2 bases; junction bases outside the gene matches: 15.

This clonotype was obtained from a man younger than 30 in good health. Sequencing used naive CD4+ T cells sorted from blood. Subset specified: CD45RA+ positively selected. V gene TRBV5-1 combines with J gene TRBJ2-7; 10 positions match TRBD2. CDR3 coding DNA: TGCGCCAGCAGCCCAGGAAAGATAGCGGGGGGCCTCCCCTACGAGCAGTACTTC. This sequence encodes CASSPGKIAGGLPYEQYF.